These 17 T cell receptor beta chains originate from one sample sequenced in a study of metastatic and nonmetastatic thyroid tumors. TCRdb re-processed the PCR reads through MiXCR. Of 70,000 or so clones listed, about 14% are singletons. None of the patients had undergone any treatment ahead of thyroid surgery. Source material: blood. The receptors derive from a male donor with papillary thyroid cancer or a benign thyroid nodule (not recorded which). Some clones in this sample may be carry-over from other donors' samples.

The table lists this clone with many counts. The gene calls are TRBV28 and TRBJ2-5, with TRBD1 identical over 9 bases. CDR1 and CDR2 (germline): MDHEN, SYDVKM. V was pared by 3 bases and J by 3 bases, with 5 bases of the junction left unmatched. The CDR3 is 15 amino acids. The CDR3: CASSLGTGSEETQYF. The CDR3 nucleotides read TGTGCCAGCAGTTTGGGGACAGGGTCGGAAGAGACCCAGTACTTC.

This clone was detected only a few times. A read error may be the cause here, since a much bigger clone is one base away. This specimen includes other DNA sequences encoding the same CDR3. The chain is built from TRBV4-1 and TRBJ2-1; TRBD2 matches at 9 bases. The CDR3 spans 16 residues. Germline-derived CDR1 and CDR2 are MGHRA and YSYEKL. CDR3 DNA: TGCGCCAGCAGCCAACCTAGCGGGAACTCCTACAATGAGCAGTTCTTT. Its protein is CASSQPSGNSYNEQFF.

The chain employs TRBV6-1 and TRBJ2-5; no definite D call. Germline CDR1 and CDR2: MNHNS and SASEGT. Trimming pared 9 bases from V and 2 bases from J, leaving 13 bases between. The CDR3 covers 13 residues. The CDR3 DNA follows: TGTGCCAGTGACTGGGGAAGACAAGAGACCCAGTACTTC. This translates into CASDWGRQETQYF.

The table lists this clone with many counts. This chain connects TRBV27 to TRBJ1-4; 8 nucleotides line up with TRBD1. Germline V gene lookup returns CDR1 MNHEY and CDR2 SMNVEV (reference sequence). The CDR3 totals 16 residues. J lost 7 bases, V lost 2 bases, and 9 bases had no gene match. The chain's CDR3 is CASSLRVTGGVEKLFF. CDR3 bases: TGTGCCAGCAGTTTACGGGTTACAGGGGGAGTTGAAAAACTGTTTTTT.

By share, this clone ranks as medium-sized. The V gene is TRBV28, the J gene TRBJ2-3, with unresolved D. The CDR3 runs to 13 residues. CDR1 and CDR2 (germline): MDHEN, SYDVKM. V lost 7 bases and J lost 5, with 13 bases in between. The CDR3 loop reads CASNNQQQDTQYF. The CDR3 DNA reads as TGTGCCAGCAATAATCAACAGCAAGATACGCAGTATTTT.

This clone was picked up many times. The chain combines TRBV6-2 or TRBV6-3 with TRBJ1-2; D call uncertain. The CDR3 has 12 amino acids. Germline-derived CDR1 and CDR2 are MNHEY and SVGEGT. V gave up 7 bases and J gave up 4 bases, with 10 bases separating them. The CDR3 DNA reads TGTGCCAGCAATCCAGGCAGCTATGGCTACACCTTC. Translated, it gives CASNPGSYGYTF.

Many counts were recorded for this clone. The V and J genes are TRBV2 and TRBJ2-7, with D perhaps matching TRBD1 or TRBD2 (5 bases each). Germline V gives CDR1 SNHLY, CDR2 FYNNEI. The CDR3 consists of 12 residues. V shed 5 bases and J shed 8 bases, with 13 bases lying between them. The CDR3 here is CASSRIPGQQYV. The CDR3 DNA follows: TGTGCCAGCAGTAGAATACCGGGACAGCAGTACGTC.

At least ten counts were recorded for this clone. Given a much more abundant clone one base away, this may be a read error. The CDR3 here is CASSLEGPGYTF. The CDR3 bases are TGTGCCAGCAGCTTAGAGGGGCCTGGCTACACCTTC. V gene TRBV6-1 combines with J gene TRBJ1-2; maybe TRBD1 (5 bases). V lost 6 bases and J lost 7, with 12 bases in between. This CDR3 has 12 amino acids. The germline gives CDR1 MNHNS, CDR2 SASEGT.

The CDR3 loop reads CASSHNVRTANEQFF. Here the CDR3 DNA reads TGTGCCAGCAGCCACAACGTCCGGACGGCCAATGAGCAGTTCTTC. The rearrangement uses TRBV11-2 and TRBJ2-1; D unresolved. Trimming shortened V by 5 bases and J by 6 bases, and 17 bases separated the two germline ends. This CDR3 has 15 residues. Germline CDR1 reads SGHAT; CDR2 reads FQNNGV.

Many counts were recorded for this clone. The V gene is TRBV6-1, the J gene TRBJ2-7, with a tentative D call TRBD2 (5 bases). Germline CDR1 and CDR2: MNHNS and SASEGT. V gave up 0 bases and J gave up 3 bases, with 6 bases separating them. The CDR3 has 13 residues. CDR3 coding DNA: TGTGCCAGCAGTGAAGCGGAGGTCTACGAGCAGTACTTC. Encoded protein: CASSEAEVYEQYF.

Ten or more counts support this clone. This chain joins TRBV28 and TRBJ2-7; TRBD1 is a possible D gene (5 bases). V dropped 3 bases and J dropped 5 bases, with 14 bases sitting between them. The CDR3 totals 14 residues. Germline CDR1 reads MDHEN; CDR2 reads SYDVKM. CDR3 residues: CASSFVRGPHEQYV. CDR3 DNA sequence: TGTGCCAGCAGTTTTGTAAGGGGCCCCCACGAGCAGTACGTC.

This clone has only one observation. Its ends do not fully match the called genes, so a read error is possible. The chain recombines TRBV20-1 with TRBJ2-3; perhaps TRBD2 as D (6 bases). The CDR3 extends over 13 amino acids. In germline, CDR1 is DFQATT, CDR2 SNEGSKA (reference sequence). CDR3 nucleotides: TGTAGTGCTAGCGAGTTTGGGACAGATACGCAGTATTTT. It encodes CSASEFGTDTQYF.

This clone came up many times. This chain joins TRBV10-2 and TRBJ2-7, with TRBD1 as a possible D gene (5 bases). Looked up from germline, CDR1 is WSHSY and CDR2 is SAAADI. The germline V and J ends were trimmed by 3 bases and 4 bases, with 13 bases remaining between them. This CDR3 contains 14 residues. The CDR3 region is CASSELQGTYEQYF. The CDR3 nucleotides are TGCGCCAGCAGTGAACTCCAGGGTACTTACGAGCAGTACTTC.

The sample holds many counts of this clone. The chain carries TRBV27 and TRBJ2-2; a weak D match, TRBD1 (5 bases). V shed 0 bases and J shed 7 bases, with 9 bases lying between them. The V gene's germline CDR1 is MNHEY and CDR2 SMNVEV (reference sequence). The length of the CDR3 is 14 residues. The DNA of the CDR3 is TGTGCCAGCAGTTTATCGACAGTGGTCGGGGAGCTGTTTTTT. This codes for CASSLSTVVGELFF.

This clone was detected ten times or more. The CDR3: CSARDNGKGVPYTF. CDR3 bases: TGCAGTGCTAGAGACAACGGGAAAGGGGTCCCCTACACCTTC. The rearrangement uses TRBV20-1 and TRBJ1-2, with a tentative D call TRBD1 (5 bases). There are 14 residues in the CDR3. The V end lost 0 bases, the J end lost 10 bases, and 18 bases lay between the germline ends. The germline CDR1 and CDR2 sequences are DFQATT and SNEGSKA (reference sequence).

The sample holds many counts of this clone. The rearrangement links TRBV5-1 to TRBJ2-2; maybe TRBD1 (5 bases). The CDR3 loop spans 14 amino acids. The germline V and J ends were trimmed by 1 base and 3 bases, with 7 bases remaining between them. From germline, CDR1 is SGHRS and CDR2 YFSETQ. The CDR3 region is CASSLTGDTGELFF. The CDR3 DNA reads TGCGCCAGCAGCTTGACAGGTGACACCGGGGAGCTGTTTTTT.

A note on this clone: The junction and the germline gene differ at one end; a read error may be behind it. The J gene is TRBJ2-7, the V gene TRBV19; a weak D match, TRBD1 (5 bases). Germline V gives CDR1 LNHDA, CDR2 SQIVND (reference sequence). The CDR3 runs to 13 residues. The CDR3 region is CASSSPDSYERYF. CDR3 sequence (DNA): TGTGCCAGTAGTAGTCCCGACAGTTACGAGCGGTACTTC.